Each of the 11 T cell receptor beta chains below was sequenced from the same sample in a study of blood T cell repertoires in COVID-19 (dated by TCRdb to 2020 to 2022). The library relied on the immunoSEQ multiplex PCR assay. In its TCRdb copy, this immuneACCESS table keeps in-frame sequences only and misses some clones. Where compared with another copy, unresolved V genes explain less than half of these, and the others have no known cause. The sample table lists 250,000 to 300,000 clones, 65% to 90% of them with a count of one. About 2.9% of the sample is taken by the ten largest. Input material: peripheral blood. These receptors came from a woman aged 60-70 years with active or convalescent COVID-19.

CDR3 residues: CASSLRRGFTNEKLFF. The CDR3 DNA is TGTGCCAGCAGCCTGCGTAGGGGGTTTACTAATGAAAAACTGTTTTTT. The chain joins TRBV3-1 (or the pseudogene TRBV3-2) to TRBJ1-4; D might be TRBD1 (6 bases). The CDR3 is 16 residues long. Trimming cost V 4 bases and J 2 bases, with 14 bases left between them. The germline gives CDR1 LGHDT, CDR2 YNNKEL (reference sequence).

The chain is built from TRBV25-1 and TRBJ1-6; TRBD1 matches 8 bases. The germline V gene has CDR1 MGHDK and CDR2 SYGVNS. V lost 6 bases and J lost 9; bases outside the gene matches: 7. This CDR3 has 14 amino acids. The CDR3 DNA sequence: TGTGCCAGCAGAGAGAGGACAGGGACTTCACCCCTCCACTTT. Protein product: CASRERTGTSPLHF.

The V gene is TRBV20-1, the J gene TRBJ1-5; D is possibly TRBD1 (5 bases). V was trimmed by 3 bases and J by 4 bases, leaving 10 bases between them. CDR3 length: 13 amino acids. Germline CDR1 reads DFQATT; CDR2 reads SNEGSKA (reference sequence). CDR3 loop: CSASLGVNQPQHF. The CDR3, as DNA: TGCAGTGCTAGTCTAGGGGTAAATCAGCCCCAGCATTTT.

The chain recombines TRBV4-3 with TRBJ2-3, with D possibly TRBD2 on 7 matching bases. Deletions cut 0 bases from V and 3 bases from J, with 19 bases between. This CDR3 is built from 18 residues. CDR1 and CDR2 (germline): LGHNA, YSLEER. CDR3 protein: CASSQDPQGRGNTDTQYF. The DNA for the CDR3 is TGCGCCAGCAGCCAAGATCCCCAGGGGCGGGGGAATACAGATACGCAGTATTTT.

V and J are TRBV2 and TRBJ2-7; D is undetermined. Germline V gives CDR1 SNHLY, CDR2 FYNNEI. This CDR3 has 10 amino acids. The V end lost 8 bases, the J end lost 7 bases, and 9 bases lay between the germline ends. CDR3 region: CASGQYEQYF. The CDR3 DNA reads as TGTGCCAGCGGGCAGTATGAGCAGTACTTC.

This clone was seen only a few times. The chain carries TRBV7-9 and TRBJ2-7; the D gene is possibly TRBD2 (5 bases). The CDR3 loop spans 13 amino acids. V lost 1 base and J lost 5, with 9 bases in between. In germline, CDR1 is SEHNR, CDR2 FQNEAQ (reference sequence). This CDR3 reads CASSLDGIHEQYF. CDR3 sequence (DNA): TGTGCCAGCAGCTTAGACGGGATCCACGAGCAGTACTTC.

The V gene is TRBV24-1, the J gene TRBJ2-3, with D possibly matching TRBD1 (5 bases). The germline CDR1 and CDR2 sequences are KGHDR and SFDVKD. The CDR3 runs 14 residues. The V end was cut by 6 bases, the J end by 1 base, with 10 bases between. CDR3: CATSRSGRTDTQYF. In nucleotides, the CDR3 is TGTGCCACCAGTCGTTCAGGGCGCACAGATACGCAGTATTTT.

A few counts support this clone. This chain's CDR3 is CSAKDSTFRGETQYF. The CDR3 region has the DNA TGCAGCGCGAAGGACAGCACCTTTAGGGGGGAGACCCAGTACTTC. The V gene is TRBV29-1, the J gene TRBJ2-5; perhaps TRBD1 as D (6 bases). V lost 7 bases and J lost 5, with 23 bases in between. Germline V gene lookup returns CDR1 SQVTM and CDR2 ANQGSEA. This CDR3 region has 15 residues.

This chain joins TRBV28 and TRBJ2-3; 7 nucleotides match TRBD1. This CDR3 region has 15 residues. The J segment lost 2 bases and the V segment lost 7 bases, leaving 9 bases of the junction unmatched. Germline CDR1 is MDHEN and CDR2 is SYDVKM. The CDR3 region has the DNA TGTGCCAGCATGGGTAAGGGGGCGACCACAGATACGCAGTATTTT. Its protein is CASMGKGATTDTQYF.

CDR3 residues: CASSQDLASWEYEQYF. The CDR3 DNA reads TGCGCCAGCAGCCAAGACCTCGCTAGCTGGGAGTACGAGCAGTACTTC. The chain carries TRBV4-3 and TRBJ2-7; tentative D call: TRBD2 (5 bases). CDR3 length: 16 residues. The germline V gene encodes CDR1 LGHNA and CDR2 YSLEER. Trimming removed 0 bases from V and 4 bases from J, with 16 bases in between.

This chain uses TRBV2 with TRBJ2-5, with no clear D. Germline V gene sequence: CDR1 SNHLY, CDR2 FYNNEI. Trimming took off 4 bases at V and 4 bases at J, with 4 bases between the two ends. The CDR3 is made up of 11 amino acids. The CDR3 protein is CASSVGETQYF. CDR3 nucleotides: TGTGCCAGCAGTGTCGGAGAGACCCAGTACTTC. Filled out from reference TRBV2 and TRBJ2-5, the complete variable domain reads EPEVTQTPSHQVTQMGQEVILRCVPISNHLYFYWYRQILGQKVEFLVSFYNNEISEKSEIFDDQFSVERPDGSNFTLKIRSTKLEDSAMYFCASSVGETQYFGPGTRLLVL.